This TCR beta chain was identified during a study of cytomegalovirus exposure and HLA in healthy donors listed by TCRdb under 2017. For the wider study: According to an earlier analysis of around 600 of the donors, roughly 180 million T cells yielded 90 million to 130 million unique TCR beta sequences and 250 to 350 Gb of sequence data. A later analysis re-examined previously published TCR beta repertoires from just over 650 donors and added high-resolution HLA genotyping to investigate patterns of TCR occurrence. To predict cytomegalovirus infection status, the study brought together high-throughput TCR immunosequencing, statistical association of individual TCRs with disease status, and machine learning. Roughly 310 gigabases of sequencing data and 70 million to 100 million unique TCR sequences were included in an early release covering about 700 HLA-typed donors. Using immunosequencing, the study profiled T cell repertoires from approximately 700 subjects and related those repertoires to cytomegalovirus serostatus. Both class I and class II loci were covered by HLA typing, at four-digit resolution. On average, around 240,000 unique TCR beta nucleotide sequences were sequenced per donor among several hundred genotyped donors of the cohort, with roughly a sixth of those sequences being non-productive. To decide whether each TCR beta V gene segment behaved as functional or pseudogenic, an earlier analysis of some 570 of the donors relied on high-throughput TCR beta sequencing. Along with the roughly 670-subject first cohort, a separate validation cohort of over 90 different subjects was used. The later analysis used no new phenotypic data to find candidate immune exposures, relying instead on TCR beta sequences and their occurrence across donors. Five DR-DQ haplotypes were handled as single units for association and clustering, since linkage in the cohort was strong. A later genetic analysis used genome-wide SNP genotypes for about 60% of the 666 donors, treating that subset as a discovery cohort. Every repertoire in the discovery cohort had been generated on one and the same sequencing platform. Donor age, sex, ethnicity and CMV serostatus were compiled together with the repertoire data. The number of typed donors differed by locus: about 620-640 for A, B, C, DRB1 and DQB1; approximately 520 for DQA1; 606 for DPA1; and 400 to 480 for DPB1. The aim of the study was to test whether cataloging public T cell receptors could identify signatures of past pathogen exposure. Of the 300 to 450 genotyped donors, less than 85% were placed in the genetic ancestry cluster associated with self-reported Caucasian donors.

As to this clone: Its specific antigen is unknown. A much larger clone differs by one base, so this may be a read error.

From a lookup of the germline V gene, CDR1 and CDR2 are MRHNA and SNTAGT. Counted from cysteine to phenylalanine, this CDR3 has 17 amino acids. Solely the CDR3 DNA is kept, with 51 bases framed from the first base. The junction shows trimming of 4 bases on V and 3 bases on J, and the gene matches do not reach 12 bases of it. In total, 600 or so healthy bone marrow donors made up the cohort. Cohort members were all nominally healthy when sampled, although unrecorded immune exposures were likely present. The donor was CMV seronegative and was included in the group of around 320 seronegative cohort members. A peripheral blood sample was collected from each donor, and TCR beta sequencing was performed on peripheral blood mononuclear cells. Genomic DNA extraction from the blood cell samples was performed with the Qiagen DNeasy Blood Extraction Kit. The full study reports these points: Compared with the approximately 600-donor mean, donors in an Asian-associated ancestry cluster had fewer N-insertions in productive TCRs, according to a later genetic analysis. An earlier analysis of approximately 600 of the donors showed that most TCR beta V segments appeared in productive rearrangements either about 87% or about 30% of the time, which broadly matched IMGT annotations. CMV serostatus was the only immune exposure information available for the cohort. In vitro tests confirmed that a few of the cytomegalovirus-associated TCR beta chains recognize cytomegalovirus antigens. In a later analysis, about 17,000 TCR beta sequences were associated with specific HLA alleles at a false discovery rate of 0.05. In a later analysis, the rate of TCR association differed among HLA loci, with DRB1 alleles having the most associated TCRs and HLA-C alleles having the fewest. Linkage disequilibrium might explain the correlated functional status among segregating V segments, but an unknown experimental factor could not be ruled out. The classifier was reported to diagnose cytomegalovirus status with high specificity and sensitivity in both the original cohort and the validation cohort. Strong co-occurrence of HLA alleles, especially DR and DQ, made assigning TCR associations to individual alleles difficult. Most TCR sequences were observed very rarely across donors, whereas some public TCRs were present in many individuals. Presence/absence analyses assumed roughly uniform sequencing depth across donors, an assumption that may not hold. In a later analysis, most CMV-associated TCR beta chains were found to appear HLA-restricted, with HLA associations seemingly driven largely by CMV exposure. The earlier analysis of about 600 of the donors excluded 15 to 20 rarely observed V segments, including chromosome 9 orphons, because counts were too low. A cluster of highly shared sequence variants was judged likely to represent a technical artifact of the sequencing pipeline. Some IMGT-functional V segments, including TRBV6-2 and TRBV6-3, could not be distinguished by the 87-base-pair reads and were therefore excluded. According to a later analysis, parvovirus B19, influenza, CMV and Epstein-Barr virus appeared linked to several top co-occurrence clusters. A total of 164 TCR beta chains were listed by the study as associated with cytomegalovirus. A further reported finding was that TCR beta sequences accurately predicted the HLA-A and HLA-B alleles for most subjects in the first cohort. Compared with equally common non-associated chains, HLA-associated TCR beta chains in a later analysis were more clonally expanded and had lower generation probabilities. Because some donors lacked HLA typing at each locus, the association tests relied only on the typed subset. This cohort had only TCR beta chains sequenced, and the lack of alpha or paired-chain data limited which features could be detected. An association between a missense DCLRE1C variant and V-gene and J-gene trimming of TCR beta chains was found in a later genetic analysis and replicated in an independent cohort. It was suggested by the authors that the approach could potentially be generalized to other disease states and immunological phenotypes.

Library prep was done by the immunoSEQ multiplex PCR assay. For the multiplex PCR, a mixture combining 60 forward primers for TCR Vbeta segments and 13 reverse primers for TCR Jbeta segments was used. The CDR3 region of rearranged TCR beta genes was amplified from genomic DNA by a multiplex PCR assay. The Illumina HiSeq System was used to sequence the amplified TCR beta libraries as 87-base-pair reads. Under the source paper's analysis protocol: A later analysis counted tens of millions of unique TCR beta chains across the 690 or so repertoires, and roughly 11 million of these chains were shared by at least two donors. To remove PCR and sequencing errors, raw reads were error-corrected and collapsed into unique sequences using a nearest-neighbor algorithm that merged closely related sequences. CDR3 sequences were aligned to IMGT reference sequences to assign V, D and J gene segments. For a sequence to be retained, a match of at least six nucleotides was required to both a V gene segment and a J gene segment. Rearrangements were called productive when the CDR3 lacked stop codons and stayed in frame with V and J; all others were non-productive. CDR3 was defined according to IMGT convention as the region running from the second conserved V-encoded cysteine to the conserved J-encoded phenylalanine. Sequences without an unambiguous match to a single V gene segment were excluded from the earlier analysis of 587 of the donors. An earlier analysis of about 600 of the donors called V segments functional above 56.7% productive rearrangements and segregating when the between-donor standard deviation exceeded 5%. A statistical classification framework was built to diagnose cytomegalovirus status from the catalog of TCR beta chain sequences. V and J gene assignment, in a later analysis, came from comparing TCR nucleotide sequences with IMGT/GENE-DB human TR gene sequences. Using the TCRdist pipeline, a later analysis assigned CDR3 sequences along with most-parsimonious VDJ recombination scenarios. A later analysis defined each TCR beta chain by its CDR3 amino acid sequence plus V-gene family, and excluded reads lacking a unique V-gene family. As a way to deal with suspected cross-contamination and a sequencing artifact, a later analysis dropped roughly 600 nucleotide sequences that were highly shared and had low generation probability. For each public chain, a later analysis derived a clonal expansion index from normalized ranks of inferred template counts within each repertoire. In a later analysis, generation probabilities were computed using a VDJ recombination model fitted to out-of-frame rearrangements, and the results were checked against IGoR. In a later analysis, TCR-TCR, TCR-HLA and TCR-CMV co-occurrence was scored with hypergeometric tests, and a repertoire-size bias correction was applied to TCR pairs. In a later analysis, false discovery rates were estimated by permuting HLA or CMV assignments 20 times. In a later analysis, co-occurring TCRs were grouped with DBSCAN, and TCRdist sequence similarity was added when clustering was performed within HLA-allele-positive subsets. For co-occurrence clustering, repertoires with fewer than 30,000 or more than 120,000 public chains were excluded, along with a handful of repertoires with anomalous nucleotide sharing. Drawn from immuneACCESS, this table holds only the in-frame rearrangements with V and J called that TCRdb kept. Clones are partly lost; checked studies trace under half to an unresolved V gene and leave the rest unexplained. V and J calls and clone size follow that table, whereas D and trimming were derived from the DNA. The sample table contains fewer than 250,000 clones; only one count was recorded for more than 60% of them. Approximately 1.7% of the sample lies in the top ten.

Sequencing was done on a sample of PBMCs. The chain is made from TRBV6-4 and TRBJ1-1, with 9 bases matching TRBD1. The TCR comes from a woman in her 30s in good health and CMV-seronegative. The DNA reads as follows: TGTGCCAGCAGTGCCACGGGACAGGGTTTTATGGACACTGAAGCTTTCTTT. Protein translation: CASSATGQGFMDTEAFF.